This T cell receptor beta chain was captured in a study of circulating and synovial CD4+ cells in juvenile arthritis. The study's findings and limits: Measured synovium overlap likely understates the true shared repertoire. Compared with bulk blood, circulating pathogenic-like lymphocytes shared substantially more CDR3 sequences with synovial T cells.

On this clone: Its antigen remains unidentified.

This table comes from immunoSEQ multiplex PCR, and its TCRdb copy is limited to in-frame clones, with some not included. The data contain under 35,000 clones, about 95% of them singletons. Sequenced input: CD4+ T cells from blood. The clonotype was recovered from a human donor with juvenile idiopathic arthritis.

The CDR3 sequence is CASSLLLTGPQETQYF. The CDR3 DNA is TGTGCCAGCAGTTTACTCCTGACAGGGCCCCAAGAGACCCAGTACTTC. The rearrangement joins TRBV28 to TRBJ2-5; 7 nucleotides match TRBD1. Per the germline V gene, CDR1 is MDHEN and CDR2 is SYDVKM. The CDR3 runs to 16 residues. V dropped 2 bases and J dropped 1; count of bases not matched to a gene: 7.